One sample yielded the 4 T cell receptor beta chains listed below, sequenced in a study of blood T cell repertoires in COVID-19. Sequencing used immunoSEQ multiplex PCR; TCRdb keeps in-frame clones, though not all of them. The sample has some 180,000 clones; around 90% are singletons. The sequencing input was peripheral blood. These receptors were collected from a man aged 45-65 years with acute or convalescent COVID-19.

The CDR3 DNA sequence: TGCGCCAGCAGCCAAGTCAGGGGGCTGGTCTATGGCTACACCTTC. It encodes CASSQVRGLVYGYTF. The chain joins TRBV4-1 to TRBJ1-2; 8 bases map to TRBD1. The germline V gene encodes CDR1 MGHRA and CDR2 YSYEKL. The junction had 5 bases not matched to a gene; V was cut back by 1 base and J by 4 bases. This CDR3 has 15 residues.

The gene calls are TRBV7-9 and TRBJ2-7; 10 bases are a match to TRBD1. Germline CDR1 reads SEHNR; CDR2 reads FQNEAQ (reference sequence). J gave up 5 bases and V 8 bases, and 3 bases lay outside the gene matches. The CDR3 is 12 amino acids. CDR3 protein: CASRDRGDEQYF. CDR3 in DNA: TGTGCCAGCCGGGACAGGGGCGACGAGCAGTACTTC.

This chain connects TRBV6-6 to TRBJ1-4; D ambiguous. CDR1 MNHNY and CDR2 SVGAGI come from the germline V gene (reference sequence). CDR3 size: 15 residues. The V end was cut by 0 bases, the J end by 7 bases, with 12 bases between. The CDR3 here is CASSYSGGGGEKLFF. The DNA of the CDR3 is TGTGCCAGCAGTTACTCCGGAGGCGGTGGTGAAAAACTGTTTTTT.

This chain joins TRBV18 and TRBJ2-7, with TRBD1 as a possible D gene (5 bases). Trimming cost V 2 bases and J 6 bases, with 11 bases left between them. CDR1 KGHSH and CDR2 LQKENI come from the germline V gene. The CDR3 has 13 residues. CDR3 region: CASSPGASGEQYV. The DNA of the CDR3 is TGTGCCAGCTCACCAGGGGCTAGTGGCGAGCAGTACGTC.